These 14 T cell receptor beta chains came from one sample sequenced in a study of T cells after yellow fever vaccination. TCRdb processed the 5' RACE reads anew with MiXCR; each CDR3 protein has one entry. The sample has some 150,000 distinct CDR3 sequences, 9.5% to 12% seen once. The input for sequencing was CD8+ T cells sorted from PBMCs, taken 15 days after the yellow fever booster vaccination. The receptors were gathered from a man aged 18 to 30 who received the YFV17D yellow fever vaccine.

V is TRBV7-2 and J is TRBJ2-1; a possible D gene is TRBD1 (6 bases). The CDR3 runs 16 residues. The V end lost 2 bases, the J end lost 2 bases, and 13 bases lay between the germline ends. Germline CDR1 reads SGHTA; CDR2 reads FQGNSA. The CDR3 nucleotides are TGTGCCAGCAGCTTAACTCTCAGGGGAACCTACAATGAGCAGTTCTTC. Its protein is CASSLTLRGTYNEQFF. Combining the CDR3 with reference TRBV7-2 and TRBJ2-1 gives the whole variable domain GAGVSQSPSNKVTEKGKDVELRCDPISGHTALYWYRQSLGQGLEFLIYFQGNSAPDKSGLPSDRFSAERTGGSVSTLTIQRTQQEDSAVYLCASSLTLRGTYNEQFFGPGTRLTVL.

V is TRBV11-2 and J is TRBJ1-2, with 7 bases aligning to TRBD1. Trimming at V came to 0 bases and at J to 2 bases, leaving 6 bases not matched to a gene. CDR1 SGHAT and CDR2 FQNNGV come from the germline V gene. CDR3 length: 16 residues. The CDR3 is CASSLDQKDRNYGYTF. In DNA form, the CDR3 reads TGTGCCAGCAGCTTAGATCAAAAGGACAGGAACTATGGCTACACCTTC.

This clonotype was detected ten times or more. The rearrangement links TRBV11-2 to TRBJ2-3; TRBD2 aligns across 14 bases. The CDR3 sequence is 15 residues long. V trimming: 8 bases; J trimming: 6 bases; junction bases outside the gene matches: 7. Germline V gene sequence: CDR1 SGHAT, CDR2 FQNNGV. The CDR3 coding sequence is TGTGCCAGCTCTGAGGGGACTAGCGGGGGTGATACGCAGTATTTT. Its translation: CASSEGTSGGDTQYF. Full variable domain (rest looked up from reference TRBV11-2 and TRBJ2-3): EAGVAQSPRYKIIEKRQSVAFWCNPISGHATLYWYQQILGQGPKLLIQFQNNGVVDDSQLPKDRFSAERLKGVDSTLKIQPAKLEDSAVYLCASSEGTSGGDTQYFGPGTRLTVL.

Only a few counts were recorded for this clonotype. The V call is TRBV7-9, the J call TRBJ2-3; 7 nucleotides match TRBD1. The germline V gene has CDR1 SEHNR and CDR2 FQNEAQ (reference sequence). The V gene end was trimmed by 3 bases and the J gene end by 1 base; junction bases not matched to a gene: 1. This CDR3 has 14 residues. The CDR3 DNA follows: TGTGCCAGCAGCTTTACAGGGGGCACAGATACGCAGTATTTT. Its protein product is CASSFTGGTDTQYF.

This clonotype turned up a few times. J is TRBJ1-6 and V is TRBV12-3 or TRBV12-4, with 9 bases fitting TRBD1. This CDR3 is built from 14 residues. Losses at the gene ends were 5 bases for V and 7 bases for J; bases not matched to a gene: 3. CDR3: CASSQDRGNSPLHF. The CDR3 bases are TGTGCCAGCAGTCAGGACAGGGGCAATTCACCCCTCCACTTT.

CDR3: CASSRVGNEQFF. In DNA form, the CDR3 reads TGTGCCAGCAGCAGGGTAGGCAATGAGCAGTTCTTC. V and J are TRBV21-1 and TRBJ2-1. TRBV21-1 is noted as a pseudogene. This CDR3 has 12 residues.

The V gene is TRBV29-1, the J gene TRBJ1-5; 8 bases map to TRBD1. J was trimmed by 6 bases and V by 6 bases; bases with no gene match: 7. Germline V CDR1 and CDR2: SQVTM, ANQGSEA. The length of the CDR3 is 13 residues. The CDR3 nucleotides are TGCAGCGTGGGCGGACAGGGAGGTCAGCCCCAGCATTTT. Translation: CSVGGQGGQPQHF.

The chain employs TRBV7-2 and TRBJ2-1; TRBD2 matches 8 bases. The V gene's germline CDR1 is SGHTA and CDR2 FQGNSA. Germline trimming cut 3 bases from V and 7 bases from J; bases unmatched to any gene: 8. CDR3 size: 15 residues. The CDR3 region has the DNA TGTGCCAGCAGCTTGCGTTTGGGACTAGAAAATGAGCAGTTCTTC. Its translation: CASSLRLGLENEQFF.

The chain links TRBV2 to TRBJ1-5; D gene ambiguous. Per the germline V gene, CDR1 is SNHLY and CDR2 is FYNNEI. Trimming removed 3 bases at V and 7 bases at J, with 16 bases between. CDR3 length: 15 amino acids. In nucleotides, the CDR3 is TGTGCCAGCAGTGATGCAACAGATCCTTACCAGCCCCAGCATTTT. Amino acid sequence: CASSDATDPYQPQHF. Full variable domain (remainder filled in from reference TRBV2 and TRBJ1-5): EPEVTQTPSHQVTQMGQEVILRCVPISNHLYFYWYRQILGQKVEFLVSFYNNEISEKSEIFDDQFSVERPDGSNFTLKIRSTKLEDSAMYFCASSDATDPYQPQHFGDGTRLSIL.

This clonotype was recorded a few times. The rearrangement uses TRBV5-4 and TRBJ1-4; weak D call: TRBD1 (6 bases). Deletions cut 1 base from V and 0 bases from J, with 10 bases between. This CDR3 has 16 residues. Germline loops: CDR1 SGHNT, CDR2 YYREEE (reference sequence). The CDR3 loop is CASSLTGGPTNEKLFF. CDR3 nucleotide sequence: TGTGCCAGCAGCTTGACGGGGGGCCCAACTAATGAAAAACTGTTTTTT.

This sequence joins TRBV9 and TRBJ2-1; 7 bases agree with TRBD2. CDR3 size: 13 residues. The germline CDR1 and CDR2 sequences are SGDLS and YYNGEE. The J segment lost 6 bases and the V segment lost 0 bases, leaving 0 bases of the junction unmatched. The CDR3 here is CASSVGGGNEQFF. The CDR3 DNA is TGTGCCAGCAGCGTAGGCGGGGGCAATGAGCAGTTCTTC.

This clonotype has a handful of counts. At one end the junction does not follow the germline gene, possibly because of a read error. The CDR3 DNA sequence: TGTGCCTGGAGCCCCACCGGGGCTAATGAGCTGTTCTTC. This sequence encodes CAWSPTGANELFF. This chain links TRBV30 with TRBJ2-1; D might be TRBD1 or TRBD2, each matching 5 bases. This CDR3 region has 13 residues. Germline-derived CDR1 and CDR2 are GTSNPN and SVGIG (reference sequence). The variable domain in full, with the rest retrieved from reference TRBV30 and TRBJ2-1, is SQTIHQWPATLVQPVGSPLSLECTVEGTSNPNLYWYRQAAGRGLQLLFYSVGIGQISSEVPQNLSASRPQDRQFILSSKKLLLSDSGFYLCAWSPTGANELFFGPGTRLTVL.

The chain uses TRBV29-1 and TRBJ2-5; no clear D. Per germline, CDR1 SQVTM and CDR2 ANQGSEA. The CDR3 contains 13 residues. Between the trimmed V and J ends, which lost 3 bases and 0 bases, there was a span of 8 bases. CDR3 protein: CSVEPENQETQYF. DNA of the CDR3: TGCAGCGTTGAGCCGGAAAACCAAGAGACCCAGTACTTC.

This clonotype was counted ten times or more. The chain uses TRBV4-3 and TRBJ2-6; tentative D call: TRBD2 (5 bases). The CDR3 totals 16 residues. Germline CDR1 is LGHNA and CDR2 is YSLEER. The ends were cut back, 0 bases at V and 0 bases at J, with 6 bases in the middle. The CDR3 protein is CASSQEGSSGANVLTF. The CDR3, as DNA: TGCGCCAGCAGCCAAGAAGGGAGCTCTGGGGCCAACGTCCTGACTTTC.